The sequence of this TCR beta chain was determined in a study of blood T cell repertoires in COVID-19. Whole-study context: Sources were T cells, B-cell-depleted T cells, or PBMCs; the material itself was cDNA or gDNA.

Measured with immunoSEQ multiplex PCR; TCRdb has only the in-frame clones, and not every one. The repertoire includes just over 650,000 clones, approximately 90% of them detected once, and around 0.3% sits in the top ten. CDR1 SQVTM and CDR2 ANQGSEA come from the germline V gene. V was clipped by 6 bases and J by 6 bases, with 14 bases between them. The CDR3 extends over 13 amino acids. Sequencing was done on a sample of peripheral blood. This rearrangement joins TRBV29-1 to TRBJ1-4; D perhaps matches TRBD1 (6 bases). The source is a woman younger than 35 with acute or convalescent COVID-19. In nucleotides, the CDR3 is TGCAGCGTGCACAGGGCCAACTATGAAAAACTGTTTTTT. As protein: CSVHRANYEKLFF.